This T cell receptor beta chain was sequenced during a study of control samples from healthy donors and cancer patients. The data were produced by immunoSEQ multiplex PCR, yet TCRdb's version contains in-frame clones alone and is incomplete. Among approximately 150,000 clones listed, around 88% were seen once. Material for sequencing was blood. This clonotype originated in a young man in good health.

The CDR3 loop reads CASSPRFSSAFDQPQHF. For the CDR3, the DNA is TGTGCCAGCAGTCCCCGTTTCTCTTCGGCGTTCGATCAGCCCCAGCATTTT. This chain connects TRBV27 to TRBJ1-5; D is undetermined. Germline assignment: CDR1 MNHEY and CDR2 SMNVEV (reference sequence). CDR3 length: 17 amino acids. Trimming took off 5 bases at V and 5 bases at J, with 22 bases between the two ends.